This record concerns one T cell receptor beta chain sequence. The data were produced by immunoSEQ multiplex PCR, yet TCRdb's version contains in-frame clones alone and is incomplete. The data show 2,100,000 or so clones, approximately 96% seen once. This sample is part of a study of shared clonotypes between healthy human individuals. The CDR3 loop spans 13 amino acids. Looked up from germline, CDR1 is KGHSY and CDR2 is FQNENV. V was clipped by 0 bases and J by 5 bases, with 8 bases between them. The sample consisted of naive CD4+ T cells sorted from blood. Regarding subset: CD45RA+ positively selected. The chain is built from TRBV16 and TRBJ2-7, with D perhaps TRBD1 or TRBD2 (5 bases each). The sequence was collected from a man aged 18-30 years in good health. The CDR3 protein is CASSQSEGNEQYF. CDR3 in DNA: TGTGCCAGCAGCCAATCTGAGGGGAACGAGCAGTACTTC.